One and the same sample provided the 10 T cell receptor beta chains below, sequenced in a study of response to subunit inactivated influenza vaccine. TCRdb fed the RT-PCR reads into MiXCR, producing one record per CDR3 protein. The sample records more than 700,000 distinct CDR3 sequences, about 20% being singletons. Material: PBMCs from blood, obtained 4 to 6 days after vaccination. Receptors were obtained from a man aged 45-65 years who received an inactivated influenza vaccine.

The chain links TRBV7-7 to TRBJ2-2; D gene ambiguous. Germline V gives CDR1 SSHAT, CDR2 FNYEAQ (reference sequence). Between the trimmed V and J ends, which lost 1 base and 7 bases, there was a span of 16 bases. The CDR3 sequence is 16 residues long. CDR3 region: CASSLVHSSVFGELFF. CDR3 nucleotides: TGTGCCAGCAGCTTAGTTCATAGCTCTGTCTTCGGGGAGCTGTTTTTT.

This clonotype was counted a few times. This rearrangement joins TRBV20-1 to TRBJ2-1; D perhaps matches TRBD2 (6 bases). Trimming left V 1 base short and J 3 bases short, with 13 bases between. The CDR3 length is 15 residues. The germline gives CDR1 DFQATT, CDR2 SNEGSKA (reference sequence). The CDR3 sequence is CSARGVGSFYNEQFF. The CDR3 DNA reads as TGCAGTGCTAGAGGTGTCGGGAGCTTCTACAATGAGCAGTTCTTC.

In this sample, this clonotype turned up a few times. The J gene is TRBJ1-1, the V gene TRBV10-3; possible D gene TRBD1, 6 bases. Trimming removed 10 bases at V and 6 bases at J, with 18 bases between. CDR3 length: 13 amino acids. Germline-derived CDR1 and CDR2 are ENHRY and SYGVKD. The CDR3 protein is CATNRVGVSEAFF. In nucleotides, the CDR3 is TGTGCCACTAACAGGGTGGGAGTCTCTGAAGCTTTCTTT.

The sample holds a few counts of this clonotype. V and J are TRBV7-6 and TRBJ2-1; tentatively, D is TRBD1 (5 bases). Trimming shortened V by 9 bases and J by 6 bases, and 18 bases separated the two germline ends. CDR1 SGHVS and CDR2 FNYEAQ come from the germline V gene. The CDR3 is 14 residues long. This chain's CDR3 is CASGQLDKINEQFF. The DNA of the CDR3 is TGTGCCAGTGGGCAATTGGACAAAATCAATGAGCAGTTCTTC.

This clonotype was detected a few times. The chain's CDR3 is CASSQLVITDTQYF. The CDR3 DNA follows: TGCGCCAGCAGCCAACTAGTAATCACAGATACGCAGTATTTT. The rearrangement links TRBV4-1 to TRBJ2-3; D gene unclear. V lost 2 bases to trimming and J lost 2 bases, with 8 bases between them. The CDR3 loop spans 14 amino acids. Germline values: CDR1 MGHRA, CDR2 YSYEKL.

In this sample, this clonotype turned up a few times. This rearrangement joins TRBV12-3 or TRBV12-4 to TRBJ2-7; 7 bases match TRBD1. Trimming took 5 bases from V and 3 from J; bases not matched to a gene: 7. The CDR3 totals 14 residues. The CDR3: CASSREAGGYEQYF. The CDR3 DNA follows: TGTGCCAGCAGTCGAGAGGCAGGGGGCTACGAGCAGTACTTC.

This clonotype was observed a handful of times. The chain combines TRBV3-1 with TRBJ1-5; the D is unclear. The V end lost 4 bases, the J end lost 7 bases, and 11 bases lay between the germline ends. Germline CDR1 and CDR2: LGHDT and YNNKEL (reference sequence). This CDR3 contains 13 residues. CDR3 in amino acids: CASSLPGSQPQHF. The CDR3 DNA follows: TGTGCCAGCAGCCTCCCCGGGTCACAGCCCCAGCATTTT.

This clonotype showed up just a few times. This rearrangement joins TRBV6-2 or TRBV6-3 to TRBJ2-1, with D perhaps matching TRBD2 (6 bases). The CDR3 sequence is 14 residues long. V dropped 5 bases and J dropped 8 bases, with 16 bases sitting between them. Looked up from germline, CDR1 is MNHEY and CDR2 is SVGEGT. The CDR3 sequence: CASSLNLLAHEQFF. In nucleotides, the CDR3 is TGTGCCAGCAGTCTAAATCTACTAGCCCATGAGCAGTTCTTC.

The V gene is TRBV4-3, the J gene TRBJ2-2; TRBD2 is a possible D gene (6 bases). CDR3 length equals 15 residues. Trimming cost V 4 bases and J 9 bases, with 18 bases left between them. CDR1 is LGHNA, CDR2 YSLEER, per germline. The chain's CDR3 is CASSRRVEAARELFF. The CDR3 DNA follows: TGCGCCAGCAGCCGGAGGGTCGAGGCCGCCAGGGAGCTGTTTTTT.

This clonotype was counted between two and nine times. The chain employs TRBV12-3 or TRBV12-4 and TRBJ1-3; D unresolved. This CDR3 is 14 amino acids long. Trimming left V 6 bases short and J 0 bases short, with 9 bases between. CDR3 in amino acids: CASSSPVSGNTIYF. The CDR3 nucleotides are TGTGCCAGCAGCTCCCCCGTCTCTGGAAACACCATATATTTT.